Following are 7 T cell receptor beta chains from one sample sequenced in a study of Ad26.COV2.S vaccination and SARS-CoV-2 variants. TCRdb's table, derived via immunoSEQ multiplex PCR, lists solely in-frame clones and lacks some. The sample includes some 460,000 clones, about nine tenths seen only once; the top ten take roughly 1.7%. Specified treatment: some 20 received Ad26.COV2.S at low or high dose, single or two shots; 5 received placebo; per-sample allocation not given. Sampling took place 63 days after the first vaccine or placebo injection. Specimen: peripheral blood, collected in a trial of Ad26.COV2.S vaccine versus placebo. All receptors come from a person between 18 and 65 years old who received the Ad26.COV2.S COVID-19 vaccine or a placebo.

The chain is built from TRBV7-2 and TRBJ1-4; D gene unclear. Germline CDR1 and CDR2: SGHTA and FQGNSA. The CDR3 loop spans 14 amino acids. V was trimmed by 1 base and J by 6 bases, leaving 9 bases between them. CDR3 coding DNA: TGTGCCAGCAGCTTAGATGGCACGGATGAAAAACTGTTTTTT. It is translated as CASSLDGTDEKLFF.

The V and J genes are TRBV12-3 or TRBV12-4 and TRBJ2-1; D unclear. V was pared by 3 bases and J by 6 bases, with 6 bases between. CDR3 length equals 12 residues. CDR3 amino acids: CASSFLPNEQFF. The CDR3 coding sequence is TGTGCCAGCAGTTTTCTTCCCAATGAGCAGTTCTTC.

The V and J genes are TRBV19 and TRBJ2-3, with 13 bases identical to TRBD2. Germline CDR1 LNHDA, CDR2 SQIVND (reference sequence). The CDR3 runs 15 residues. With 4 bases clipped from V and 5 bases from J, the junction kept 3 bases outside the gene matches. The CDR3 sequence is CASSTGTSGIDTQYF. The CDR3 DNA follows: TGTGCCAGTAGTACGGGGACTAGCGGGATAGATACGCAGTATTTT.

The chain employs TRBV6-6 and TRBJ1-2, with 7 positions matching TRBD1. From germline, CDR1 is MNHNY and CDR2 SVGAGI (reference sequence). V lost 6 bases to trimming and J lost 3 bases; unmatched junction nucleotides: 4. The CDR3 extends over 13 amino acids. CDR3 nucleotide sequence: TGTGCCAGCAGCCCGGGACAGTACTATGGCTACACCTTC. Residues: CASSPGQYYGYTF.

The genes are TRBV15 and TRBJ2-5; D not certain. The germline gives CDR1 LNHNV, CDR2 YYDKDF (reference sequence). The V end lost 0 bases, the J end lost 5 bases, and 13 bases lay between the germline ends. The CDR3 consists of 15 residues. CDR3 in DNA: TGTGCCACCAGCAGAGAAACATCGCCGGGTGAGACCCAGTACTTC. It is translated as CATSRETSPGETQYF. The entire variable domain, with the rest obtained from reference TRBV15 and TRBJ2-5, is as follows: DAMVIQNPRYQVTQFGKPVTLSCSQTLNHNVMYWYQQKSSQAPKLLFHYYDKDFNNEADTPDNFQSRRPNTSFCFLDIRSPGLGDTAMYLCATSRETSPGETQYFGPGTRLLVL.

This chain links TRBV5-4 with TRBJ2-3; 8 bases line up with TRBD2. Germline assignment: CDR1 SGHNT and CDR2 YYREEE (reference sequence). The J segment lost 5 bases and the V segment lost 2 bases, leaving 7 bases of the junction unmatched. The CDR3 contains 15 residues. For the CDR3, the DNA is TGTGCCAGCAGCTTAGCGGGAGATTCGCGAGATACGCAGTATTTT. Encoded protein: CASSLAGDSRDTQYF.

This clone turned up a few times. This chain connects TRBV4-1 to TRBJ1-5; maybe TRBD1 (6 bases). The CDR3 runs 14 residues. Between the trimmed V and J ends, which lost 0 bases and 7 bases, there was a span of 10 bases. From germline, CDR1 is MGHRA and CDR2 YSYEKL. The CDR3 here is CASSQDGRGQPQHF. CDR3 coding DNA: TGCGCCAGCAGCCAAGATGGCAGGGGCCAGCCCCAGCATTTT.